This T cell receptor beta chain was retrieved from a study of blood T cells in healthy people across ages. Study-level findings and limits: Per-million-T-cell TCR beta diversity fell roughly linearly with age.

Isolated per sample were at least 6.5 million PBMCs. A remark on this clonotype: Antigen: not known.

With a J-beta primer mix and a sample-barcoded 5' primer, a second PCR ran about 7 to 12 cycles. Each cDNA was tagged by a template-switch adaptor containing 12 random nucleotides. One entry per CDR3 protein, called by TCRdb with MiXCR from the 5' RACE reads. The data show about 1.7 million distinct CDR3 sequences, 28% seen once. The V end was cut by 6 bases, the J end by 11 bases, with 20 bases between. The CDR3 length is 15 residues. Germline CDR1 reads SNHLY; CDR2 reads FYNNEI. This TCR was sampled from a woman in her twenties or thirties in good health. The sequenced sample consisted of blood. The chain carries TRBV2 and TRBJ1-6; TRBD1 is a possible D gene (5 bases). DNA for the CDR3: TGTGCCAGCAGCTCTTCCGGGACGGACATGGCACCCCTCCACTTT. The encoded protein is CASSSSGTDMAPLHF.